Detailed here is one T cell receptor (beta chain). The sample comes from a study of cytomegalovirus exposure and HLA in healthy donors. It was with 60 Vbeta and 13 Jbeta primers that the PCR ran. Original handling: In a later analysis, around 10 million of 75 million to 85 million unique beta chains occurred in at least two donors. The method was immunoSEQ multiplex PCR; TCRdb's version includes in-frame clones alone and lacks a portion of them. That table gives V, J and clone size, and the DNA gave D and trimming. The sample lists 90,000 to 150,000 clones, about three quarters occurring once. This CDR3 is built from 15 residues. After removal of 5 bases from V and 5 bases from J, the junction contained 10 bases not matched to a gene. Germline CDR1 and CDR2: MDHEN and SYDVKM.

The chain links TRBV28 to TRBJ1-2; 8 bases are shared with TRBD1. The receptor comes from a woman in her twenties or thirties in good health and CMV-seropositive. The specimen sequenced was PBMCs. The CDR3 protein is CASSIPQGARYGYTF. The CDR3 coding sequence is TGTGCCAGCAGTATACCGCAGGGGGCTCGATATGGCTACACCTTC.